These 13 T cell receptor beta chains came from one sample sequenced in a study of blood T cell repertoires in COVID-19. TCRdb's table, derived via immunoSEQ multiplex PCR, lists solely in-frame clones and lacks some. The table lists 100,000 or so clones, 84% of them singletons. Sequenced input: peripheral blood. Receptor source: a man aged 65 to 79 with active or convalescent COVID-19.

This chain joins TRBV27 and TRBJ2-7; weak D call: TRBD1 (6 bases). The germline V gene has CDR1 MNHEY and CDR2 SMNVEV (reference sequence). The V and J ends lost 4 bases and 4 bases respectively, with 20 bases between them. CDR3 length: 16 amino acids. CDR3 sequence (DNA): TGTGCCAGCAGTTGGGCCCCAACAGGGTTGAGGTACGAGCAGTACTTC. It codes for CASSWAPTGLRYEQYF.

The chain employs TRBV10-3 and TRBJ2-1, with D tentatively TRBD1 (5 bases). Trimming cost V 7 bases and J 4 bases, with 11 bases left between them. CDR1 and CDR2 from the germline V gene are ENHRY and SYGVKD. This CDR3 contains 13 residues. Here the CDR3 DNA reads TGTGCCATCACCCAGACAGAGTACAATGAGCAGTTCTTC. This sequence encodes CAITQTEYNEQFF.

This chain connects TRBV24-1 to TRBJ2-7; D is unresolved. The germline V gene has CDR1 KGHDR and CDR2 SFDVKD. CDR3 length: 9 amino acids. V was cut by 12 bases and J by 7 bases, with 9 bases left in between. For the CDR3, the DNA is TGTGCCGAGCCCTTAGAGCAGTACTTC. This encodes CAEPLEQYF.

With regard to this clone: Other DNA sequences in the same sample also yield this CDR3. CDR3 protein: CASSVTDTGELFF. CDR3 coding DNA: TGTGCCAGCAGCGTAACGGACACCGGGGAGCTGTTTTTT. This rearrangement joins TRBV9 to TRBJ2-2, with D uncertain. The CDR3 is 13 residues long. Trimming pared 1 base from V and 3 bases from J, leaving 4 bases between. The germline gives CDR1 SGDLS, CDR2 YYNGEE.

This clone was seen at least ten times. V and J are TRBV13 and TRBJ1-6; unclear D gene. The germline gives CDR1 PRHDT, CDR2 FYEKMQ (reference sequence). V lost 5 bases and J lost 7, with 21 bases in between. The CDR3 is made up of 17 amino acids. For the CDR3, the DNA is TGTGCCAGCAGCCCTACTCCGATCTTGGGCTGGAATTCACCCCTCCACTTT. Protein product: CASSPTPILGWNSPLHF.

The chain employs TRBV5-5 and TRBJ2-7, with D possibly matching TRBD2 (5 bases). Germline lookup yields CDR1 SGHKS and CDR2 YYEKEE (reference sequence). The CDR3 consists of 15 residues. V shed 4 bases and J shed 2 bases, with 16 bases lying between them. The CDR3 reads CASSVSPAGAYEQYF. CDR3 bases: TGTGCCAGCAGCGTGAGCCCCGCGGGCGCCTACGAGCAGTACTTC.

This clone was detected only once. V and J are TRBV2 and TRBJ2-5; TRBD2 aligns across 14 bases. Germline assignment: CDR1 SNHLY and CDR2 FYNNEI. The V and J ends lost 7 bases and 5 bases, in that order; junction bases with no gene match: 9. The CDR3 runs 16 residues. CDR3 protein: CASNPRTSGGMETQYF. CDR3 nucleotide sequence: TGTGCCAGCAACCCAAGGACTAGCGGGGGGATGGAGACCCAGTACTTC.

The chain is built from TRBV6-5 and TRBJ1-6; D may be TRBD1 (5 bases). The CDR3 is 15 residues long. V shed 7 bases and J shed 10 bases, with 20 bases lying between them. Germline values: CDR1 MNHEY, CDR2 SVGAGI. Here the CDR3 DNA reads TGTGCCAGCACTTCCGGGACTAGCACCCGCTCACCCCTCCACTTT. Encoded protein: CASTSGTSTRSPLHF.

This clone was observed once. The J gene is TRBJ1-2, the V gene TRBV18; D gene uncertain. Germline CDR1 reads KGHSH; CDR2 reads LQKENI. Trimming took off 3 bases at V and 5 bases at J, with 13 bases between the two ends. There are 14 residues in the CDR3. In nucleotides, the CDR3 is TGTGCCAGCTCACCTTTCGACCAGGCGTATGGCTACACCTTC. Amino acid sequence: CASSPFDQAYGYTF. Full variable domain (outside the CDR3, taken from reference TRBV18 and TRBJ1-2): NAGVMQNPRHLVRRRGQEARLRCSPMKGHSHVYWYRQLPEEGLKFMVYLQKENIIDESGMPKERFSAEFPKEGPSILRIQQVVRGDSAAYFCASSPFDQAYGYTFGSGTRLTVV.

This chain links TRBV5-8 with TRBJ2-5; 13 bases are a match to TRBD2. The CDR3 is 17 residues long. Looked up from germline, CDR1 is SGHTS and CDR2 is YDEGEE. The trim removed 3 bases at V and 4 bases at J, leaving 9 bases unmatched. The DNA of the CDR3 is TGTGCCAGCAGCTACACCCGGACTAGCGGGGGCCGAGAGACCCAGTACTTC. Translating it yields CASSYTRTSGGRETQYF.

This clone has more than one count but fewer than ten. The chain carries TRBV9 and TRBJ2-2, with D perhaps matching TRBD2 (6 bases). Trimming shortened V by 5 bases and J by 5 bases, and 13 bases separated the two germline ends. The length of the CDR3 is 14 residues. Germline V gene lookup returns CDR1 SGDLS and CDR2 YYNGEE. The DNA of the CDR3 is TGTGCCAGCAGTATAATAGGAGGGACCGGGGAGCTGTTTTTT. It specifies CASSIIGGTGELFF.

V is TRBV28 and J is TRBJ1-5; D not certain. The V end was cut by 2 bases, the J end by 3 bases, with 11 bases between. The germline V gene encodes CDR1 MDHEN and CDR2 SYDVKM. This CDR3 spans 15 amino acids. The CDR3 DNA is TGTGCCAGCAGTTTACAGGTTATACTCAATCAGCCCCAGCATTTT. Its translation is CASSLQVILNQPQHF.

The CDR3 spells CASSLGQNYGYTF. The CDR3 bases are TGTGCCAGCAGCCTGGGACAGAACTATGGCTACACCTTC. The rearrangement uses TRBV13 and TRBJ1-2; 7 bases map to TRBD1. J was trimmed by 2 bases and V by 5 bases; bases with no gene match: 2. The V gene's germline CDR1 is PRHDT and CDR2 FYEKMQ (reference sequence). CDR3 length: 13 residues.